This T cell receptor beta chain derives from a study of early T cells in non-severe SARS-CoV-2 infection. This clonotype showed up just a few times. The CDR3 is 14 residues long. V lost 3 bases, J lost 2 bases, and 9 bases lay in between. In TCRdb, the 5' RACE reads were re-called with MiXCR into one record per CDR3 protein. Of around 60,000 distinct CDR3 sequences listed, about 12% are singletons. What was sequenced was whole blood. The receptor was isolated from an adult who was a healthcare worker with PCR-confirmed SARS-CoV-2 infection or an uninfected control (not recorded which). The chain carries TRBV23-1 and TRBJ2-3; tentatively, D is TRBD2 (7 bases). TRBV23-1 is filed as an ORF, its function uncertain. The CDR3 coding sequence is TGCGCCAGCAGTCACGGGGGGCCCACAGATACGCAGTATTTT. This gives the protein CASSHGGPTDTQYF.